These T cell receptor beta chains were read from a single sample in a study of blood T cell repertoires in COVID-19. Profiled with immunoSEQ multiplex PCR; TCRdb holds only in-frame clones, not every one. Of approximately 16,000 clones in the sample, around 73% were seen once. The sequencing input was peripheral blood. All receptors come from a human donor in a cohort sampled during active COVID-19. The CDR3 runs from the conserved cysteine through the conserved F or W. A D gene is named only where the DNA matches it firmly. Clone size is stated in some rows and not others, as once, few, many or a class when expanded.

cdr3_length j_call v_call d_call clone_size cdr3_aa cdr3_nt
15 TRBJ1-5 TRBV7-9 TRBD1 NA CASSLATGGVQPQHF TGTGCCAGCAGCTTAGCTACAGGGGGCGTTCAGCCCCAGCATTTT
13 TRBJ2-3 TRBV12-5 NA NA CASGLLEADTQYF TGTGCTAGTGGTTTGTTAGAGGCAGATACGCAGTATTTT
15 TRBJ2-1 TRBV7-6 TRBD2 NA CASSSLLAGGNEQFF TGTGCCAGCAGCTCCTTACTAGCGGGGGGTAATGAGCAGTTCTTC
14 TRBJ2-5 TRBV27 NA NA CASSFSGLRETQYF TGTGCCAGCAGTTTCTCAGGGTTACGGGAGACCCAGTACTTC
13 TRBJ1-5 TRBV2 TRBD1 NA CASSVAGGGPQHF TGTGCCAGCAGTGTTGCAGGGGGAGGGCCCCAGCATTTT
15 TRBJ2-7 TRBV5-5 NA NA CASSSNLGISYEQYF TGTGCCAGCAGCTCTAACCTCGGGATTTCCTACGAGCAGTACTTC
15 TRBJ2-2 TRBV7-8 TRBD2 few CASLVPGGRTGELFF TGTGCCAGCTTGGTTCCGGGAGGCCGAACCGGGGAGCTGTTTTTT
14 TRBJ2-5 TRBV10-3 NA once CAISEARSKETQYF TGTGCCATCAGTGAGGCCAGGTCTAAAGAGACCCAGTACTTC
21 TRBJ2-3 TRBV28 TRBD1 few CASSQRRRGIWGPTGTDTQYF TGTGCCAGCAGTCAACGGCGCAGGGGGATCTGGGGACCGACGGGCACAGATACGCAGTATTTT
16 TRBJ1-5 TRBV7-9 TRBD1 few CASSSGDRGADQPQHF TGTGCCAGCAGCTCAGGGGACAGGGGGGCGGATCAGCCCCAGCATTTT
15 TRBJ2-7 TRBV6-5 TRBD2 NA CASSPRQRGGYEQYF TGTGCCAGCAGTCCCCGTCAGCGGGGGGGATACGAGCAGTACTTC
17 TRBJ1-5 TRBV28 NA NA CASSLLVEWAGNQPQHF TGTGCCAGCAGTTTATTGGTGGAGTGGGCAGGGAATCAGCCCCAGCATTTT